This TCR beta chain was observed in a study of cytomegalovirus exposure and HLA in healthy donors. Study overall: Among the roughly 400 donors who were genotyped, about 84% fell in the genetic ancestry cluster that is associated with self-reported Caucasian donors.

The CDR3 is 13 amino acids. V shed 5 bases, J shed 6 bases, and the junction held 4 bases outside the gene matches. CDR1 and CDR2 from the germline V gene are GTSNPN and SVGIG (reference sequence). The PCR employed 60 Vbeta primers together with 13 Jbeta primers. The data were produced by immunoSEQ multiplex PCR, yet TCRdb's version contains in-frame clones alone and is incomplete. The data contain 100,000 to 120,000 clones, over 60% of them singletons. Material: PBMCs. This clonotype was sampled from a man between 18 and 29 years old in good health and CMV-seropositive. The J gene is TRBJ2-2, the V gene TRBV30; 9 bases agree with TRBD2. The CDR3 reads CAWGTSHAGELFF. CDR3 sequence (DNA): TGTGCCTGGGGGACTAGCCACGCCGGGGAGCTGTTTTTT.